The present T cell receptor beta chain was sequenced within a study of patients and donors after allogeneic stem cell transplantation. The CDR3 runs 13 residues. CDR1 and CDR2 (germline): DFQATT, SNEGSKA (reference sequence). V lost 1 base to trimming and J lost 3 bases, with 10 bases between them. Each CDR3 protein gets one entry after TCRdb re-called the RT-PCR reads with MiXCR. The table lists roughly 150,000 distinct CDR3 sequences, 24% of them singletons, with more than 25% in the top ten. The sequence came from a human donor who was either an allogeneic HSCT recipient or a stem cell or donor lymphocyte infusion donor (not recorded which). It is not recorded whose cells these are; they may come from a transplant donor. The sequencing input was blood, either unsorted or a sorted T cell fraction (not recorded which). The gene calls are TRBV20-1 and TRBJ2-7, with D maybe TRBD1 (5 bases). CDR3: CSARGTQVYEQYF. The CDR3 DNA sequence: TGCAGTGCTAGAGGTACACAGGTCTACGAGCAGTACTTC.